The 2 T cell receptor beta chains in this list originate from one sample, sequenced in a study of cytomegalovirus exposure and HLA in healthy donors (dated by TCRdb to 2016 to 2017). Library construction relied on the immunoSEQ multiplex PCR assay. A mixture of 60 forward primers for TCR Vbeta segments and 13 reverse primers for TCR Jbeta segments was used in the multiplex PCR. The table was pulled from immuneACCESS by TCRdb, which kept in-frame rearrangements only. Such tables lose some clones; where checked, under half of the loss comes from unresolved V genes, and the rest has no known cause. Across this sample there are under 250,000 clones, with roughly 84% seen only once. 1.3% of the sample goes to the ten largest clones. The sequencing sample was made of PBMCs. All receptors derive from a human donor in good health.

V and J are TRBV19 and TRBJ1-4; 7 bases align to TRBD1. The CDR3 extends over 15 amino acids. Germline-derived CDR1 and CDR2 are LNHDA and SQIVND (reference sequence). Trimming removed 3 bases from V and 5 bases from J; junction bases left unmatched: 6. The CDR3 region has the DNA TGTGCCAGTAGTATCTCGGGACAGAGAAATGAAAAACTGTTTTTT. Translating it yields CASSISGQRNEKLFF.

V usage is TRBV7-3 and J usage is TRBJ2-3, with 8 bases identical to TRBD2. This CDR3 has 15 residues. In germline, CDR1 is SGHTA, CDR2 FQGTGA. J gave up 0 bases and V 5 bases, and 4 bases lay outside the gene matches. In DNA form, the CDR3 reads TGTGCCAGCAGCCCCCCGGGAGGGAGCACAGATACGCAGTATTTT. This gives the protein CASSPPGGSTDTQYF. The whole variable domain, filled in from reference TRBV7-3 and TRBJ2-3, reads GAGVSQTPSNKVTEKGKYVELRCDPISGHTALYWYRQSLGQGPEFLIYFQGTGAADDSGLPNDRFFAVRPEGSVSTLKIQRTERGDSAVYLCASSPPGGSTDTQYFGPGTRLTVL.